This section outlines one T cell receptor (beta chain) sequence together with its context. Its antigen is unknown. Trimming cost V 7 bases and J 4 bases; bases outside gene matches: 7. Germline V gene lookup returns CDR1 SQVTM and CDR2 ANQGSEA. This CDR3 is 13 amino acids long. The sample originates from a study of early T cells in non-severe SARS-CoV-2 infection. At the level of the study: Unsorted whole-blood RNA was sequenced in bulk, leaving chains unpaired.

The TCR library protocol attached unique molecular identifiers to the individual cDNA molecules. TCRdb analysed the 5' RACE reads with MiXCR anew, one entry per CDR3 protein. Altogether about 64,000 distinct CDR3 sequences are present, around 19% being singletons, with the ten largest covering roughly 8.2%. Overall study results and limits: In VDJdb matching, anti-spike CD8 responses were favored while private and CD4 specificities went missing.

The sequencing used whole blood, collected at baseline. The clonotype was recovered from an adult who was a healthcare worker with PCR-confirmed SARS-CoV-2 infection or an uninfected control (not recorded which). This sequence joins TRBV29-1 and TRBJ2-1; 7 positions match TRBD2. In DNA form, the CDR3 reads TGCAGCGGGGGCCGGGACTATTACAATGAGCAGTTCTTC. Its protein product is CSGGRDYYNEQFF.